This passage covers 26 T cell receptor beta chains from one sample sequenced in a study of radiotherapy plus CTLA-4 blockade in lung cancer. Using immunoSEQ multiplex PCR, the repertoire was profiled, and TCRdb retains in-frame clones only, with some absent. This table has tens of thousands of clones, 70% to 90% appearing once. The material sequenced was peripheral blood, taken from a patient treated with radiotherapy plus ipilimumab. The source is a human donor with non-small cell lung cancer whose response to radiotherapy plus ipilimumab could not be evaluated.

This rearrangement joins TRBV7-2 to TRBJ1-2; D is ambiguous. There are 13 residues in the CDR3. The germline V gene has CDR1 SGHTA and CDR2 FQGNSA. V was trimmed by 1 base and J by 7 bases, leaving 10 bases between them. The CDR3 is CASSLDGLSGYTF. CDR3 nucleotide sequence: TGTGCCAGCAGCTTAGACGGACTCTCTGGCTACACCTTC. The entire variable domain, with the rest obtained from reference TRBV7-2 and TRBJ1-2, is as follows: GAGVSQSPSNKVTEKGKDVELRCDPISGHTALYWYRQSLGQGLEFLIYFQGNSAPDKSGLPSDRFSAERTGGSVSTLTIQRTQQEDSAVYLCASSLDGLSGYTFGSGTRLTVV.

The gene calls are TRBV7-2 and TRBJ2-3, with TRBD1 as a possible D gene (6 bases). Trimming pared 1 base from V and 6 bases from J, leaving 14 bases between. CDR1 SGHTA and CDR2 FQGNSA come from the germline V gene. This CDR3 has 15 amino acids. The CDR3 here is CASSLVTSRGDTQYF. The CDR3 DNA sequence: TGTGCCAGCAGCTTAGTGACTTCCAGGGGCGATACGCAGTATTTT.

The chain has TRBV2 and TRBJ2-7; 16 positions match TRBD2. The CDR3 is 16 residues long. Germline assignment: CDR1 SNHLY and CDR2 FYNNEI. After removal of 5 bases from V and 6 bases from J, the junction contained 7 bases not matched to a gene. Written as DNA, the CDR3 is TGTGCCAGCAGTTCGGGACTAGCGGGAGGGGGTCGCGAGCAGTACTTC. Protein: CASSSGLAGGGREQYF. Complete variable domain (other parts from reference TRBV2 and TRBJ2-7): EPEVTQTPSHQVTQMGQEVILRCVPISNHLYFYWYRQILGQKVEFLVSFYNNEISEKSEIFDDQFSVERPDGSNFTLKIRSTKLEDSAMYFCASSSGLAGGGREQYFGPGTRLTVT.

The V and J genes are TRBV5-1 and TRBJ1-1, with 8 positions matching TRBD1. Germline V lookup: CDR1 SGHRS, CDR2 YFSETQ. Germline trimming cut 4 bases from V and 1 base from J; bases unmatched to any gene: 3. This CDR3 has 14 amino acids. The CDR3 DNA is TGCGCCAGCAGCGGCGGGACAGGGAACACTGAAGCTTTCTTT. Protein: CASSGGTGNTEAFF.

The V and J genes are TRBV6-1 and TRBJ2-7; D is possibly TRBD2 (6 bases). Trimming removed 2 bases at V and 7 bases at J, with 12 bases between. The germline CDR1 and CDR2 sequences are MNHNS and SASEGT. This CDR3 comprises 13 residues. CDR3 in amino acids: CASSEWGVGEQYF. The CDR3 nucleotides read TGTGCCAGCAGTGAATGGGGGGTCGGGGAGCAGTACTTC.

This chain uses TRBV27 with TRBJ2-7, with a weak D call TRBD1 (6 bases). This CDR3 region has 14 residues. The germline V gene encodes CDR1 MNHEY and CDR2 SMNVEV (reference sequence). Trimming shortened V by 5 bases and J by 0 bases, and 11 bases separated the two germline ends. CDR3 region: CASSPLTGSYEQYF. CDR3 in DNA: TGTGCCAGCAGTCCCCTGACAGGCTCCTACGAGCAGTACTTC.

The V and J genes are TRBV12-5 and TRBJ2-7; 9 bases are shared with TRBD1. Germline V gives CDR1 LGHNT, CDR2 FRNRAP. Trimming took 7 bases from V and 5 from J; bases not matched to a gene: 15. The CDR3 runs to 16 residues. The CDR3 here is CASVPCRGQGRDEQYF. CDR3 coding DNA: TGTGCTAGTGTACCCTGCAGGGGACAGGGAAGGGACGAGCAGTACTTC.

The chain combines TRBV7-3 with TRBJ2-7; D possibly corresponds to TRBD2 (5 bases). The CDR3 loop spans 14 amino acids. The germline gives CDR1 SGHTA, CDR2 FQGTGA. V was cut by 2 bases and J by 2 bases, with 10 bases left in between. CDR3 nucleotides: TGTGCCAGCAGCTTATATGGAGGAACCTACGAGCAGTACTTC. As protein: CASSLYGGTYEQYF.

The chain combines TRBV7-2 with TRBJ1-2, with D perhaps matching TRBD1 (6 bases). The ends were cut back, 5 bases at V and 1 base at J, with 8 bases in the middle. The CDR3 extends over 13 amino acids. CDR1 is SGHTA and CDR2 is FQGNSA in the germline V gene. CDR3 bases: TGTGCCAGCAGCCGCAGGGGTAACTATGGCTACACCTTC. This translates into CASSRRGNYGYTF.

The rearrangement joins TRBV27 to TRBJ2-6, with 9 bases that match TRBD2. There are 21 residues in the CDR3. Germline V gene lookup returns CDR1 MNHEY and CDR2 SMNVEV (reference sequence). Unmatched junction bases numbered 18, after V lost 6 bases and J lost 0 bases. The CDR3 protein is CASSFPDVLAGGYSGANVLTF. The CDR3, as DNA: TGTGCCAGCAGCTTCCCAGACGTACTAGCGGGTGGGTACTCTGGGGCCAACGTCCTGACTTTC.

This clone was seen a handful of times. The V gene is TRBV6-4, the J gene TRBJ2-2; D call uncertain. CDR1 is MRHNA, CDR2 SNTAGT, per germline. The CDR3 loop spans 13 amino acids. Trimming left V 4 bases short and J 7 bases short, with 10 bases between. CDR3 sequence: CASSVWFGGELFF. The CDR3, as DNA: TGTGCCAGCAGTGTATGGTTCGGCGGGGAGCTGTTTTTT.

The CDR3 region is CASSQDGGSFSYEQYF. The DNA of the CDR3 is TGCGCCAGCAGCCAAGATGGGGGCTCCTTCTCCTACGAGCAGTACTTC. The gene calls are TRBV4-3 and TRBJ2-7; weak D call: TRBD1 (6 bases). The ends were cut back, 0 bases at V and 0 bases at J, with 12 bases in the middle. CDR1 and CDR2 from the germline V gene are LGHNA and YSLEER. The CDR3 is 16 residues long.

The rearrangement links TRBV5-6 to TRBJ1-2, with D maybe TRBD1 (5 bases). In germline, CDR1 is SGHDT, CDR2 YYEEEE. The CDR3 runs to 12 residues. Trimming pared 1 base from V and 10 bases from J, leaving 11 bases between. The CDR3 reads CASSLKDTLYTF. CDR3 DNA sequence: TGTGCCAGCAGCTTGAAGGACACCCTCTACACCTTC.

The rearrangement uses TRBV28 and TRBJ1-5, with D hard to call. CDR1 is MDHEN, CDR2 SYDVKM, per germline. There are 14 residues in the CDR3. Trimming stripped 4 bases from V and 3 bases from J, with 10 bases between. CDR3 DNA sequence: TGTGCCAGCAGTTCTCGACACCTCAATCAGCCCCAGCATTTT. This translates into CASSSRHLNQPQHF.

V and J are TRBV7-2 and TRBJ1-1, with D maybe TRBD1 (6 bases). Deletions cut 6 bases from V and 1 base from J, with 9 bases between. CDR3 size: 13 residues. Germline-derived CDR1 and CDR2 are SGHTA and FQGNSA. The CDR3 region is CASSRTANTEAFF. The CDR3 region has the DNA TGTGCCAGCAGTAGGACAGCGAACACTGAAGCTTTCTTT.

V is TRBV11-3 and J is TRBJ2-5, with D possibly matching TRBD1 (5 bases). The CDR3 sequence is 15 residues long. Trimming pared 5 bases from V and 4 bases from J, leaving 17 bases between. Per the germline V gene, CDR1 is SGHNT and CDR2 is YENEEA. The CDR3 loop reads CASSNRSGRRETQYF. The CDR3 coding sequence is TGTGCCAGCAGCAACAGGTCCGGGCGCAGAGAGACCCAGTACTTC.

The V and J genes are TRBV11-1 and TRBJ1-1; D is unresolved. CDR1 and CDR2 from the germline V gene are SGHAT and FQDESV (reference sequence). CDR3 length: 15 amino acids. V gave up 8 bases and J gave up 0 bases, with 16 bases separating them. The CDR3 region is CASGRERFMNTEAFF. Here the CDR3 DNA reads TGTGCCAGCGGTCGAGAGAGATTCATGAACACTGAAGCTTTCTTT.

CDR3 loop: CASSVGGHQPQHF. The CDR3 nucleotides are TGTGCCAGCAGTGTGGGAGGGCATCAGCCCCAGCATTTT. V and J are TRBV6-1 and TRBJ1-5; D gene ambiguous. V lost 4 bases, J lost 5 bases, and 9 bases lay in between. This CDR3 spans 13 amino acids. In germline, CDR1 is MNHNS, CDR2 SASEGT.

This clone was seen a handful of times. The genes are TRBV12-5 and TRBJ2-1, with a tentative D call TRBD2 (6 bases). CDR3 length: 17 residues. Germline CDR1 and CDR2: LGHNT and FRNRAP. Trimming took off 4 bases at V and 1 base at J, with 17 bases between the two ends. CDR3 in amino acids: CASGSAVTSRSYNEQFF. CDR3 DNA sequence: TGTGCTAGTGGTTCGGCAGTGACTAGTCGGTCCTACAATGAGCAGTTCTTC.

The V and J genes are TRBV5-1 and TRBJ2-7; the match to TRBD1 covers 11 bases. Germline V gene lookup returns CDR1 SGHRS and CDR2 YFSETQ. J lost 5 bases, V lost 4 bases, and 5 bases had no gene match. The CDR3 is made up of 14 amino acids. The DNA of the CDR3 is TGCGCCAGCAGCGCGGACAGGGGGCAGAACGAGCAGTACTTC. It codes for CASSADRGQNEQYF. The complete variable domain, with remaining parts taken from reference TRBV5-1 and TRBJ2-7, reads KAGVTQTPRYLIKTRGQQVTLSCSPISGHRSVSWYQQTPGQGLQFLFEYFSETQRNKGNFPGRFSGRQFSNSRSEMNVSTLELGDSALYLCASSADRGQNEQYFGPGTRLTVT.

The J gene is TRBJ1-2, the V gene TRBV28, with a weak D call TRBD1 (6 bases). Germline CDR1 and CDR2: MDHEN and SYDVKM. The V and J ends lost 7 bases and 4 bases respectively, with 25 bases between them. This CDR3 is 17 amino acids long. CDR3: CASIGLRGADWVYGYTF. DNA of the CDR3: TGTGCCAGCATTGGTCTTCGGGGGGCGGATTGGGTCTATGGCTACACCTTC.

The chain links TRBV7-9 to TRBJ1-2, with a possible D match to TRBD1 (6 bases). The CDR3 consists of 15 residues. The V and J ends lost 1 base and 5 bases respectively, with 14 bases between them. CDR1 is SEHNR, CDR2 FQNEAQ, per germline (reference sequence). As DNA, the CDR3 is TGTGCCAGCAGCTTAGAGGGCTTGGGGGCTTATGGCTACACCTTC. Translated, it gives CASSLEGLGAYGYTF.

The table lists this clone with a few counts. V gene TRBV28 combines with J gene TRBJ2-1, with D tentatively TRBD2 (6 bases). Trimming cost V 8 bases and J 0 bases, with 17 bases left between them. The V gene's germline CDR1 is MDHEN and CDR2 SYDVKM. The CDR3 is 16 amino acids. The CDR3 nucleotides read TGTGCCAGCCTCACCGCCCTAGCGAGCTCCTACAATGAGCAGTTCTTC. Translated: CASLTALASSYNEQFF.

This clone is a singleton in its sample. This chain connects TRBV7-3 to TRBJ2-1, with a possible D match to TRBD2 (5 bases). Trimming took off 5 bases at V and 6 bases at J, with 11 bases between the two ends. The CDR3 runs to 13 residues. The germline V gene encodes CDR1 SGHTA and CDR2 FQGTGA. The CDR3 DNA sequence: TGTGCCAGCAGCCCTTTCGGGGTCAATGAGCAGTTCTTC. Protein product: CASSPFGVNEQFF.

The chain joins TRBV7-2 to TRBJ2-5, with 8 positions matching TRBD1. The CDR3 is made up of 14 amino acids. The V gene end was trimmed by 5 bases and the J gene end by 6 bases; junction bases not matched to a gene: 8. Germline V lookup: CDR1 SGHTA, CDR2 FQGNSA. CDR3 amino acids: CASSLRDRLQTQYF. In nucleotides, the CDR3 is TGTGCCAGCAGCCTCCGGGACAGGTTGCAGACCCAGTACTTC.

The V gene is TRBV27, the J gene TRBJ2-1; D is possibly TRBD2 (6 bases). There are 13 residues in the CDR3. V was shortened by 5 bases and J by 4 bases, with 9 bases between the two germline ends. CDR1 and CDR2 from the germline V gene are MNHEY and SMNVEV (reference sequence). This CDR3 is CASSRDSYNEQFF. The CDR3 DNA reads TGTGCCAGCAGTAGGGACTCGTACAATGAGCAGTTCTTC.